These 18 T cell receptor beta chains were all obtained from the same sample, sequenced in a study of identical twins. Via MiXCR, TCRdb re-called the 5' RACE reads, giving one row per CDR3 protein. This sample carries 550,000 to 700,000 distinct CDR3 sequences, 9.5% to 10% of them seen once, and the ten largest clones take approximately 3%. These data were also reused for a study on yellow fever vaccine responses in identical twins.

The sample taken for sequencing was PBMCs. The receptors come from a young woman in good health.

The chain has TRBV6-5 and TRBJ1-1; 8 bases agree with TRBD1. The CDR3 consists of 15 residues. J gave up 2 bases and V 2 bases, and 4 bases lay outside the gene matches. Germline V gives CDR1 MNHEY, CDR2 SVGAGI. CDR3: CASSYRGTGNTEAFF. DNA for the CDR3: TGTGCCAGCAGTTACCGCGGGACAGGCAACACTGAAGCTTTCTTT.

The chain links TRBV9 to TRBJ2-4; maybe TRBD1 (8 bases). CDR1 is SGDLS, CDR2 YYNGEE, per germline. Trimming took 3 bases from V and 9 from J, leaving 28 bases between them. The CDR3 has 18 residues. CDR3 sequence: CASSASRGRGGQGGIQYF. Here the CDR3 DNA reads TGTGCCAGCAGCGCGTCCAGGGGGCGCGGGGGTCAGGGAGGCATTCAGTACTTC.

This clonotype occurred a few times. This chain connects TRBV18 to TRBJ1-1, with D uncertain. Germline loops: CDR1 KGHSH, CDR2 LQKENI. The V end was cut by 6 bases, the J end by 4 bases, with 15 bases between. The CDR3 totals 14 residues. The CDR3 sequence: CASSKVAGGTEAFF. The CDR3 DNA follows: TGTGCCAGCTCGAAAGTAGCGGGCGGCACTGAAGCTTTCTTT.

This clonotype was observed many times. This chain connects TRBV20-1 to TRBJ1-1; possible D gene TRBD1, 5 bases. V was cut by 3 bases and J by 6 bases, with 14 bases left in between. This CDR3 is built from 13 residues. CDR1 is DFQATT, CDR2 SNEGSKA, per germline (reference sequence). The chain's CDR3 is CSARGEVGAEAFF. CDR3 nucleotide sequence: TGCAGTGCTAGGGGGGAGGTAGGGGCTGAAGCTTTCTTT.

The V call is TRBV30, the J call TRBJ2-7; the match to TRBD2 covers 7 bases. The CDR3 totals 14 residues. The germline gives CDR1 GTSNPN, CDR2 SVGIG (reference sequence). V was clipped by 8 bases and J by 2 bases; unmatched bases: 12. Written as DNA, the CDR3 is TGTGCCGGATCCGGGGGGACCGCCGCCTACGAGCAGTACTTC. Amino acid sequence: CAGSGGTAAYEQYF.

V usage is TRBV24-1 and J usage is TRBJ2-1, with 9 bases fitting TRBD2. Looked up from germline, CDR1 is KGHDR and CDR2 is SFDVKD. The CDR3 runs to 22 residues. V dropped 2 bases and J dropped 3; count of bases not matched to a gene: 22. In nucleotides, the CDR3 is TGTGCCACCAGTGATTACGAATTAGCGGGAGTGGGTATGACGGGAGACTACAATGAGCAGTTCTTC. Amino acids: CATSDYELAGVGMTGDYNEQFF.

The genes are TRBV18 and TRBJ1-1; D not certain. The V gene's germline CDR1 is KGHSH and CDR2 LQKENI. The CDR3 runs 14 residues. Trimming pared 8 bases from V and 1 base from J, leaving 14 bases between. The CDR3 nucleotides are TGTGCCAGCACCAAAAAAACAACGAACACTGAAGCTTTCTTT. Amino acid sequence: CASTKKTTNTEAFF.

The chain carries TRBV5-6 and TRBJ2-7, with D maybe TRBD1 (6 bases). This CDR3 is 12 amino acids long. Trimming left V 4 bases short and J 7 bases short, with 12 bases between. CDR1 is SGHDT and CDR2 is YYEEEE in the germline V gene. This chain's CDR3 is CASSPFDREQYF. The CDR3 nucleotides read TGTGCCAGCAGCCCATTCGACAGGGAGCAGTACTTC.

This clonotype was detected a few times. The rearrangement links TRBV7-2 to TRBJ1-1; D is possibly TRBD1 (6 bases). The V gene's germline CDR1 is SGHTA and CDR2 FQGNSA. The CDR3 has 16 residues. Between the trimmed V and J ends, which lost 4 bases and 0 bases, there was a span of 15 bases. CDR3: CASSYPTGSMNTEAFF. The CDR3 DNA reads TGTGCCAGCAGCTACCCGACAGGATCAATGAACACTGAAGCTTTCTTT.

This clonotype was observed a few times. V usage is TRBV7-2 and J usage is TRBJ2-1; maybe TRBD2 (5 bases). Germline lookup yields CDR1 SGHTA and CDR2 FQGNSA. The CDR3 consists of 13 residues. Trimming pared 7 bases from V and 13 bases from J, leaving 20 bases between. The CDR3 loop is CASTFRESPAQFF. The CDR3 nucleotides are TGTGCCAGCACCTTCCGGGAAAGCCCCGCCCAGTTCTTC.

This clonotype was seen a few times. This chain uses TRBV12-3 or TRBV12-4 with TRBJ2-1; no definite D call. Deletions cut 2 bases from V and 5 bases from J, with 7 bases between. The CDR3 spans 13 residues. The CDR3 protein is CASSLSQNNEQFF. The CDR3 coding sequence is TGTGCCAGCAGTTTAAGCCAGAACAATGAGCAGTTCTTC.

This clonotype was seen many times. This rearrangement joins TRBV18 to TRBJ2-3; D is unresolved. Germline lookup yields CDR1 KGHSH and CDR2 LQKENI. This CDR3 is 12 amino acids long. The V end lost 2 bases, the J end lost 4 bases, and 4 bases lay between the germline ends. As DNA, the CDR3 is TGTGCCAGCTCACCATGGTCAGATACGCAGTATTTT. The encoded protein is CASSPWSDTQYF.

The V and J genes are TRBV18 and TRBJ1-1; 7 bases map to TRBD1. The CDR3 consists of 15 residues. Germline loops: CDR1 KGHSH, CDR2 LQKENI. With V trimmed by 1 base and J by 4 bases, 6 bases remained unmatched. CDR3 loop: CASSPLQGGGTEAFF. The CDR3 region has the DNA TGTGCCAGCTCACCACTTCAGGGGGGTGGCACTGAAGCTTTCTTT.

This clonotype was recorded at least ten times. This rearrangement joins TRBV5-1 to TRBJ2-3; D unresolved. The length of the CDR3 is 10 residues. V was cut by 4 bases and J by 4 bases, with 1 base left in between. From germline, CDR1 is SGHRS and CDR2 YFSETQ. CDR3 loop: CASSPDTQYF. The CDR3 DNA follows: TGCGCCAGCAGCCCAGATACGCAGTATTTT.

This sequence joins TRBV27 and TRBJ2-5, with D possibly TRBD1 on 6 matching bases. Trimming cost V 5 bases and J 5 bases, with 15 bases left between them. The CDR3 has 14 residues. Germline V gene lookup returns CDR1 MNHEY and CDR2 SMNVEV (reference sequence). The CDR3 loop reads CASSVAGVMETQYF. Here the CDR3 DNA reads TGTGCCAGCAGTGTGGCAGGGGTAATGGAGACCCAGTACTTC.

This clonotype has only a few counts. This sequence joins TRBV10-3 and TRBJ2-3; possibly TRBD2 for D (6 bases). CDR3 length: 11 amino acids. Germline loops: CDR1 ENHRY, CDR2 SYGVKD. Trimming stripped 8 bases from V and 10 bases from J, with 13 bases between. DNA of the CDR3: TGTGCCATCCGTAGCGGAAGCCCGCAGTATTTT. Amino acids: CAIRSGSPQYF.

This clonotype was seen at least ten times. The chain employs TRBV29-1 and TRBJ2-7; TRBD2 might be the D (5 bases). Trimming stripped 4 bases from V and 0 bases from J, with 7 bases between. CDR3 length equals 12 residues. In germline, CDR1 is SQVTM, CDR2 ANQGSEA. The CDR3 is CSVGRNSYEQYF. CDR3 DNA sequence: TGCAGCGTTGGGAGGAACTCCTACGAGCAGTACTTC.

This clonotype was detected only a few times. V gene TRBV5-1 combines with J gene TRBJ1-2, with D uncertain. Germline loops: CDR1 SGHRS, CDR2 YFSETQ. The CDR3 has 13 amino acids. Trimming left V 3 bases short and J 2 bases short, with 8 bases between. The CDR3 spells CASSWAENYGYTF. As DNA, the CDR3 is TGCGCCAGCAGCTGGGCAGAGAACTATGGCTACACCTTC.